Listed here is a single T cell receptor beta chain. The specificity of this receptor is unknown. Base qualities are not provided; no much larger clone lies one nucleotide away. The sample originates from a study of T cell changes during pregnancy in multiple sclerosis (dated by TCRdb to the late 2010s). Notes on the research overall: The study looked at changes in the T cell repertoire across pregnancy in women with multiple sclerosis.

CDR1 and CDR2 are read off the germline V gene as KGHSH and LQKENI. Measured from the cysteine to the phenylalanine, the CDR3 is 16 residues long. Only the CDR3 DNA stays, 48 bases, in frame from base 1. V has 7 bases trimmed and J has 0 bases trimmed; junction bases matching no gene number 9. Library prep was done by the immunoSEQ multiplex PCR assay. TCRdb stores this immuneACCESS table with in-frame sequences only. Part of the clones is absent; in the studies checked, under half of the shortfall reflects unresolved V genes, and no reason is known for the rest. The sample data list under 70,000 clones, and around 90% of these were observed just once. The top ten hold 0.29% of the sample.

The clonotype comes from a female donor with multiple sclerosis, enrolled in a pregnancy study. The specimen was CD4+ T cells from peripheral blood mononuclear cells, collected after pregnancy. Recombination linked TRBV18 to TRBJ1-3, with TRBD1 identical over 7 junction bases. The DNA is TGTGCCAGCTTGCCGGGACAGCCCCTCTCTGGAAACACCATATATTTT. The resulting protein is CASLPGQPLSGNTIYF.